The T cell receptor beta chain described here comes from a study of graft-versus-host responses after intestinal transplantation. Study-level points and caveats: Allografts carried high graft-versus-host to host-versus-graft clonal ratios in patients having graft-donor T cell macrochimerism.

A word on this clone: No antigen is known for it.

Profiling relied on immunoSEQ multiplex PCR, and the TCRdb table lists in-frame clones only, not all of them. The table includes 22,000 or so clones, roughly four fifths detected once. Germline CDR1 is SNHLY and CDR2 is FYNNEI. This CDR3 comprises 19 residues. The V and J ends lost 0 bases and 4 bases, in that order; junction bases with no gene match: 11. Tissue processing of the graft released intraepithelial and lamina propria lymphocytes from it. The TCR originated in a human patient who received an intestinal transplant, so some T cells may come from the graft donor. The chain recombines TRBV2 with TRBJ2-3; 12 positions agree with TRBD2. The source material was ileum tissue, sampled 12 days after intestinal transplant. The CDR3 spells CASSEALAGGLRGADTQYF. CDR3 coding DNA: TGTGCCAGCAGTGAAGCGCTAGCGGGGGGGCTCCGGGGGGCAGATACGCAGTATTTT.